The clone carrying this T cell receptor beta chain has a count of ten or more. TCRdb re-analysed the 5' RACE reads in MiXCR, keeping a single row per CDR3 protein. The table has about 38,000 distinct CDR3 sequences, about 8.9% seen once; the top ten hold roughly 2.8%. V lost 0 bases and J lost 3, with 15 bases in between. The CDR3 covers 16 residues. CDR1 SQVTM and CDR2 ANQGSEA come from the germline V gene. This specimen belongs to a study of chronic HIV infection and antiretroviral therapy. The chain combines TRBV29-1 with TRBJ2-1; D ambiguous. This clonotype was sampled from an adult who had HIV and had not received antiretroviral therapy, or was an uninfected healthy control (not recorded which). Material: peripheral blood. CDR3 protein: CSVEEARVPYYNEQFF. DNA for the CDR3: TGCAGCGTTGAAGAGGCAAGGGTACCATACTACAATGAGCAGTTCTTC.